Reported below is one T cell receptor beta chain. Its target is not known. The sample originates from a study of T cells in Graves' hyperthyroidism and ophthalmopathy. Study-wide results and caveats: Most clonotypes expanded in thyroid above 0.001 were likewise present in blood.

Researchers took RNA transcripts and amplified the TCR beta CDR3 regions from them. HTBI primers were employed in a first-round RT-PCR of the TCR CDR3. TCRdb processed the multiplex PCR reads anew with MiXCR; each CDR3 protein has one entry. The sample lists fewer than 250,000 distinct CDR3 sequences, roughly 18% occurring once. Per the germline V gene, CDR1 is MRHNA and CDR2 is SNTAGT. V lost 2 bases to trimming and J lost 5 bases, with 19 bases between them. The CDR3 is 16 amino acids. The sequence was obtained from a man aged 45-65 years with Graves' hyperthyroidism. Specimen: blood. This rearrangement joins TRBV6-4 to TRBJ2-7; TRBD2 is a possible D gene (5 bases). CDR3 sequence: CASSDPHAAEEDEQYF. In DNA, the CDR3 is TGTGCCAGCAGTGACCCCCACGCGGCAGAGGAGGACGAGCAGTACTTC.